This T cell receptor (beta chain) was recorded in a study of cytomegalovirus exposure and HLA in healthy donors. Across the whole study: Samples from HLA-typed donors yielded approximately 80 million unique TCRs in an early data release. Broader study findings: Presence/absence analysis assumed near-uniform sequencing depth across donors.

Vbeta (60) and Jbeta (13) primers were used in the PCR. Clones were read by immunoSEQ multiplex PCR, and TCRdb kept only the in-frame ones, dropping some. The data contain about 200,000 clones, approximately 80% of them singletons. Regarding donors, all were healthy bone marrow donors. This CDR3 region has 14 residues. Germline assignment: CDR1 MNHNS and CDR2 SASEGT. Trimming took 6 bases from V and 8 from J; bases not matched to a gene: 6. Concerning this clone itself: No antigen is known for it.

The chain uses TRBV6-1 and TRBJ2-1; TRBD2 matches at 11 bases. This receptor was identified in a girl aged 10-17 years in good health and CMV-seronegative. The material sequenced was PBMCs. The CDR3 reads CASRLAGGQDEQFF. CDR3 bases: TGTGCCAGCAGATTAGCGGGGGGGCAGGATGAGCAGTTCTTC.